This TCR beta chain was documented in a study of identical twins listed by TCRdb under 2016. In terms of the full investigation: TCR alpha and beta repertoires from monozygotic twins, unrelated adults of various ages and cord blood were deep-sequenced to test whether fetal clonotypes persist. To rule out contamination, replicate twin experiments were performed at different times with different library preparation protocols.

The CDR3 has 11 amino acids, counting the end cysteine and phenylalanine. The sequence is cut down to CDR3 DNA, 33 bases in frame from base 1. V is cut by 1 base and J by 9 bases, and the space between the germline ends is 10 bases. Taken from the germline V gene (reference sequence), the CDR1 and CDR2 loops are DFQATT and SNEGSKA. Library generation was performed with 5' RACE. The sequencer was an Illumina HiSeq 2000. Template switching added a universal primer binding site, and the final cDNA carried a unique molecular identifier that allowed TCR cDNA molecules to be counted accurately. Specific primers in the conserved constant-segment region were used to synthesize first-strand cDNA for TCR alpha and beta chains. To control for contamination, every cDNA library was double barcoded, receiving both a SMART-Mk sample barcode and Illumina barcodes. TruSeq adapter sequences and Illumina sample barcodes were added in two successive PCR steps. TCR alpha and beta cDNA libraries were sequenced on the Illumina HiSeq platform with custom primers. In the paper's pipeline: Unique molecular identifiers were extracted from raw reads with MiGEC, and CDR3 positions were determined with MiXCR. For each individual, recombination models were inferred using an EM algorithm with the repgenHMM and IGoR tools. The analysis of shared clonotypes was done with the tcR package in R, with sharing normalized by the product of cloneset sizes. Out-of-frame nonproductive sequences were analyzed to study raw recombination free of thymic and clonal selection effects. The public reads were reprocessed in TCRdb via fastp at Q25 and MiXCR, keeping in-frame beta chains. Rows are combined by CDR3 protein, so each entry shows the most common genes and DNA. It is TCRdb's table, rather than the study itself, that gives the V and J calls and clone size. The sample data list 500,000 to 550,000 distinct CDR3 sequences, and 22% of these were observed just once. Of the sample, under 0.95% is held by the ten largest clones.

Every donor was a healthy Caucasian. The twin cohort consisted of three pairs of female monozygotic twins, all aged roughly 18 to 30 years. CD4+ and CD8+ T cell populations were isolated with positive isolation kits from Invitrogen. The paper as a whole reports these results and caveats: A weaker excess of twin sharing was found in beta out-of-frame sequences because the signal-to-noise ratio was lowered by fewer shared sequences. Recombination models systematically underestimated out-of-frame TCR alpha sharing in monozygotic twins but agreed with sharing between unrelated individuals. Zero-insertion analyses could be partly confounded by invariant T cells such as MAIT and iNKT, though diverse VJ usage argued against such confounding for most clonotypes. Because the same donors could not be followed over many years, the conclusions depended on cross-sectional statistical analysis. Compared with coincidental sharing between unrelated individuals, out-of-frame TCR alpha sequences shared between twins showed an excess of sequences with low generation probability. Fewer insertions were carried by abundant cord blood beta clonotypes; a weaker similar trend was observed in young adult naive repertoires, while no such trend was observed in memory repertoires.

This clonotype was observed a few times. Its antigen target is currently unknown. Within one base of it there is no much larger clone, and no base qualities were kept. This sample also appeared in a second study, on T cells expressing NK-cell markers. In that second paper, the authors write: In sorted CD3+CD56+NKG2C+, CD3+CD56+NKG2C- and CD3+CD56-NKG2C+ T-cell subsets from several donors, TCR beta-chain repertoires were profiled. Among the eight sequenced donors, seven were HCMV-seropositive and one was HCMV-seronegative. In several experiments an anti-gammadeltaTCR antibody was added to restrict sorting to alphabetaTCR-expressing T cells. In over 5 donors, the dominant CD3+CD56+NKG2C+ clonotypes were among the top 10 CD8+ clonotypes and accounted for roughly 1.0-8% of CD8+ T cells. Those dominant clonotypes were again the most abundant among CD3+CD56-NKG2C+ cells in a few donors, at about 28.3-65%. Whether the expanded NKG2C-expressing T cell clones were specific for HCMV antigens was left unclear. Randomly selected healthy volunteers, three men and five women, were used as the eight sequenced donors. HCMV-specific IgG was detected in serum with a commercial ELISA kit to determine HCMV serostatus. MIGEC was used to demultiplex reads and group the reads by UMI, and MiTCR was used to assemble and quantify clonotypes. Only TCR cDNA sequences supported by at least two reads were kept to exclude erroneous sequences. The tcR package was used for downstream repertoire analysis, and clonotypes were matched between fractions using CDR3 nucleotide sequence together with V segment. VDJmatch was used to annotate antigen specificity against VDJdb, with one amino acid substitution allowed in CDR3.

Sequences were obtained from CD4+ T cells sorted from blood. The clonotype was recovered from a woman aged 18-29 years in good health. The rearranged segments are TRBV20-1 and TRBJ2-7, with no reliable assignment of the D segment. This receptor carries the CDR3 CSARADGGQYF. Read as DNA, the sequence is TGCAGTGCTAGAGCCGACGGCGGGCAGTACTTC.